This TCR beta chain is from a study of CD8 T cells in Susac syndrome. Study-wide results and caveats: Clonal expansion was not seen in any Susac syndrome CD4+ T cell repertoire.

The CDR3 extends over 15 amino acids. Germline V gene sequence: CDR1 SGHAT, CDR2 FQDESV (reference sequence). The junction had 3 bases not matched to a gene; V was cut back by 4 bases and J by 1 base. With random hexamers, roughly 0.45 to 1 ug RNA was reverse transcribed. An immunoSEQ multiplex PCR generated amplified TCR beta CDR3 products spanning 54 Vbeta and 13 Jbeta. One entry per CDR3 protein results from TCRdb running MiXCR on the immunoSEQ multiplex PCR reads. The sample comprises some 180,000 distinct CDR3 sequences, 75% to 95% of which are singletons, and approximately 0.09% rests with the top ten. With regard to this clonotype: The antigen remains undetermined.

The chain has TRBV11-1 and TRBJ2-3, with 9 bases identical to TRBD2. The sequenced sample was CD4+ T cells from PBMCs. This TCR was recovered from a human donor with Susac syndrome. DNA of the CDR3: TGTGCCAGCAGCTCTCAGCGGGGGGGCACAGATACGCAGTATTTT. Amino acid sequence: CASSSQRGGTDTQYF. The variable domain in full, completed from reference TRBV11-1 and TRBJ2-3, reads EAEVAQSPRYKITEKSQAVAFWCDPISGHATLYWYRQILGQGPELLVQFQDESVVDDSQLPKDRFSAERLKGVDSTLKIQPAELGDSAMYLCASSSQRGGTDTQYFGPGTRLTVL.